This passage covers 7 T cell receptor beta chains from one sample sequenced in a study of shared clonotypes between healthy human individuals. TCRdb's copy holds only in-frame clones and misses some; the assay was immunoSEQ multiplex PCR. This table holds around 2,000,000 clones, under 95% found once. The naive CD8 fraction comprised CD45RO-negative cells positively selected for CCR7 and excluded terminally differentiated effector memory CD45RA+ cells. The specimen was naive CD8+ T cells from PBMCs. All receptors come from a man in his late teens or twenties in good health. Some clones in this sample may be carry-over from other donors' samples.

The chain employs TRBV4-2 and TRBJ2-7, with D possibly TRBD1 on 5 matching bases. V lost 0 bases to trimming and J lost 2 bases, with 14 bases between them. Germline V lookup: CDR1 LGHNA, CDR2 YNFKEQ. This CDR3 is built from 16 residues. The CDR3 nucleotides read TGTGCCAGCAGCCAAGAGTACCAGGGCTCTGCCTACGAGCAGTACTTC. Translation: CASSQEYQGSAYEQYF.

The chain carries TRBV27 and TRBJ2-2; 8 nucleotides align to TRBD1. V lost 4 bases to trimming and J lost 4 bases; unmatched junction nucleotides: 11. The CDR3 loop spans 17 amino acids. Germline values: CDR1 MNHEY, CDR2 SMNVEV (reference sequence). The CDR3 coding sequence is TGTGCCAGCAGTTCAGGGGGCTACGTGCCGAGCACCGGGGAGCTGTTTTTT. This gives the protein CASSSGGYVPSTGELFF.

This clone appeared a single time. The V and J genes are TRBV7-6 and TRBJ2-5; 12 bases align to TRBD2. The CDR3 runs 15 residues. J lost 4 bases, V lost 4 bases, and 4 bases had no gene match. Germline loops: CDR1 SGHVS, CDR2 FNYEAQ. The CDR3 nucleotides read TGTGCCAGCAGCTCGACTAGCGGGAGTCCAGAGACCCAGTACTTC. Translated, it gives CASSSTSGSPETQYF.

The chain employs TRBV6-5 and TRBJ1-1; D ambiguous. The CDR3 has 16 amino acids. CDR1 MNHEY and CDR2 SVGAGI come from the germline V gene. V shed 0 bases and J shed 0 bases, with 11 bases lying between them. This CDR3 is CASSYSIRAMNTEAFF. The CDR3 DNA is TGTGCCAGCAGTTACTCGATAAGGGCTATGAACACTGAAGCTTTCTTT.

Concerning this clone: Within the sample, other DNA sequences also encode this same CDR3. The chain has TRBV28 and TRBJ2-1; TRBD2 matches at 12 bases. Germline assignment: CDR1 MDHEN and CDR2 SYDVKM. CDR3 length: 15 residues. The J segment lost 7 bases and the V segment lost 2 bases, leaving 3 bases of the junction unmatched. The CDR3 loop is CASSLILAGGNEQFF. CDR3 nucleotide sequence: TGTGCCAGCAGTTTAATCCTAGCGGGAGGGAATGAGCAGTTCTTC.

The chain uses TRBV30 and TRBJ2-7, with 10 bases aligning to TRBD1. Per germline, CDR1 GTSNPN and CDR2 SVGIG (reference sequence). CDR3 size: 17 residues. Losses at the gene ends were 5 bases for V and 2 bases for J; bases not matched to a gene: 15. The CDR3 sequence: CAWGPGQGFGITYEQYF. CDR3 DNA: TGTGCCTGGGGCCCGGGACAGGGGTTCGGAATAACCTACGAGCAGTACTTC.

The CDR3 region is CSVAEAKQGPYGYTF. In DNA form, the CDR3 reads TGCAGCGTTGCCGAAGCTAAACAGGGTCCCTATGGCTACACCTTC. The rearrangement links TRBV29-1 to TRBJ1-2; tentatively, D is TRBD1 (6 bases). Trimming took 4 bases from V and 4 from J, leaving 19 bases between them. The germline CDR1 and CDR2 sequences are SQVTM and ANQGSEA. There are 15 residues in the CDR3.